The present TCR beta chain was sequenced within a study of vaccination effects on CD4 cells after COVID-19. Whole-study results and caveats: Cross-reactivity toward common cold coronaviruses was confined to only 1 of 255 vaccine-induced clones in healthy vaccinees.

For this clone: Its antigen is unidentified.

V shed 4 bases and J shed 7 bases, with 17 bases lying between them. The germline gives CDR1 SGHRS, CDR2 YFSETQ. The CDR3 has 14 amino acids. Generated by immunoSEQ multiplex PCR, the TCRdb table keeps only in-frame clones and is missing some. The sample holds fewer than 40,000 clones, under 70% seen once. Prior to sequencing, the ViraFEST assay stimulated PBMC with viral peptide pools, which expanded the antigen-specific CD4+ T cells. Subsequent to a culture period of more than 9 days, CD4+ T cells were isolated. Nucleocapsid antibodies stayed negative before and after vaccination, showing no earlier SARS-CoV-2 infection. Roughly 2.1 million PBMC were seeded per well and grown in the presence of 10 IU/ml IL-2 and around 11 ug/ml peptides.

This clonotype was obtained from a human donor who received a COVID-19 vaccine. The gene calls are TRBV5-1 and TRBJ1-1; D may be TRBD1 (5 bases). The input for sequencing was CD4+ T cells from PBMCs cultured with SARS-CoV-2 spike peptides, taken before COVID-19 vaccination. CDR3 sequence: CASSPRGGTFEAFF. The CDR3 nucleotides read TGCGCCAGCAGCCCTAGGGGAGGGACGTTTGAAGCTTTCTTT.